This TCR beta chain appears in the sequencing data of a study of neurological immune-mediated disorders. Germline CDR1 is SGHTA and CDR2 is FQGNSA. CDR3 length: 17 residues. The V end was cut by 1 base, the J end by 2 bases, with 14 bases between. For sorted libraries, the input was about 1 million CD4+ or CD8+ T cells. Each TCR transcript was tagged with a 10-nucleotide random UMI during 5'RACE. From 15-18 subjects, each sequencing run yielded over 160 million TCR-beta sequences. One entry per CDR3 protein results from TCRdb running MiXCR on the 5' RACE reads. The sample carries approximately 27,000 distinct CDR3 sequences, under 30% recorded once. At least ten counts were recorded for this clonotype.

The chain recombines TRBV7-2 with TRBJ2-2; D may be TRBD2 (6 bases). The sequence was obtained from a man aged 50 or older with HTLV-1-associated myelopathy (HAM/TSP). Material for sequencing was CD4+ T cells from blood. The DNA of the CDR3 is TGTGCCAGCAGCTTAGTAGCCGGGAGCCTCAACACCGGGGAGCTGTTTTTT. It specifies CASSLVAGSLNTGELFF.